This TCR beta chain appears in the sequencing data of a study of CD8+ T cells in alopecia areata (dated by TCRdb to 2016 to 2019). Regarding the study in general: Treated patients were enrolled in an open-label pilot trial of oral tofacitinib, 5 to 10 mg twice daily, for moderate-to-severe alopecia areata. Patients stayed on tofacitinib for 6 to 18 months and then had 6 months of follow-up off drug so that delayed response and recurrence could be assessed. The study used high-throughput TCRbeta sequencing to examine T cell clonal expansion in alopecia areata, in both the C3H/HeJ mouse model and human patients. In humans, TCRbeta sequencing was performed on scalp tissue and on sorted CD4+ and CD8+ peripheral blood T cells from healthy controls and from patients with patchy or totalis/universalis alopecia areata. Patients on tofacitinib were biopsied at baseline and after 4 and 24 weeks of treatment, and several of the patients also had a later scalp biopsy. Clonality in the scalp was compared among normal scalp (n=4), patchy alopecia areata scalp (n=8), and alopecia totalis/universalis scalp (n=8). The RNA source kit depended on sample type: the PAXgene miRNA kit for fixed scalp, the miRNeasy kit for PBMCs, and the RNeasy kit for mouse skin. Amplification of TCRbeta CDR3 regions was done by immunoSEQ multiplex PCR using 35 Vbeta forward primers and 13 Jbeta reverse primers.

The label giving this sample's time point can be read as: baseline before oral tofacitinib. From alopecia areata patients, peripheral blood was collected along with lesional scalp punch biopsies. PBMCs were isolated by density centrifugation and stained for CD3, CD4 and CD8, after which CD4+ and CD8+ T cells were sorted on a FACSAria. The protocol used for the library was the immunoSEQ multiplex PCR assay. RNA was extracted from all samples and reverse transcribed into cDNA, which served as template for TCR sequencing. First-strand cDNA was synthesized with SuperScript III using a 2:1 mix of oligo-dT and random hexamers. A synthetic immune receptor repertoire was used to measure amplification bias, and any remaining bias was corrected computationally. In the source study's methods: Raw reads were preprocessed to remove errors, and CDR3 was defined by IMGT conventions from the conserved cysteine to phenylalanine. Clonality was calculated as 1 minus Shannon entropy normalized by log2 of the number of productive unique TCRs. Scalp TCRbeta sequences were cross-referenced with sorted blood CD4 and CD8 repertoires so that the CD4 or CD8 identity of scalp clones could be inferred. TCRdb retrieved this table from immuneACCESS and kept in-frame rearrangements only. Not all clones are present; in checked studies, unresolved V genes account for under half, and no reason is known for the remainder. The D gene and trimming were derived from the DNA, and the V and J assignments and clone size from that table. Present in this sample are more than 200,000 clones, under 70% of which were seen just once. Roughly 1.2% of the sample is taken by the ten largest.

Summary of the overall study and its limitations: Shared TCR sequences between patients were less evident than in mice, which may be partly attributable to HLA diversity in the patient population. Lesional scalp, especially in alopecia totalis/universalis, showed higher clonality and more expanded CD8+ clones than normal scalp, suggesting antigenic drive. Resident alphabeta T cells in normal human skin are also sequenced, complicating scalp TCR repertoire analysis, unlike mouse skin dominated by gammadelta T cells.

A remark on this clone: The clone's antigen remains unknown. Base quality data are lacking; no much larger clone is found one base away.

The CDR3, from cysteine to phenylalanine, totals 14 residues. The kept DNA is CDR3 alone, 42 bases in frame from the first base. V is pruned by 2 bases and J by 1 base, leaving 4 bases of the junction without a gene match. According to the germline V gene (reference sequence), CDR1 reads GTSNPN and CDR2 reads SVGIG. The V and J segments used are TRBV30 and TRBJ2-7, and 8 junctional nucleotides match TRBD2. The sample consisted of CD4+ T cells sorted from blood, taken at week 0. The clonotype was recovered from a human donor with alopecia areata. CDR3 sequence: CAWSTTSGSYEQYF. At the DNA level, the sequence is TGTGCCTGGAGTACAACTAGCGGATCCTACGAGCAGTACTTC.